The clone carrying this T cell receptor (beta chain) came up once. What it recognizes is unknown. With 7 bases clipped from V and 4 bases from J, the junction kept 9 bases outside the gene matches. The germline V gene encodes CDR1 LNHDA and CDR2 SQIVND (reference sequence). This CDR3 is built from 14 residues. TCRdb's table, derived via immunoSEQ multiplex PCR, lists solely in-frame clones and lacks some. The sample shows 65,000 to 85,000 clones, approximately 90% of them seen only once. The data derive from a study of cytotoxic CD8 clonotypes in ibrutinib-treated CLL. General study results and limits: Treatment saw public clonotypes, which were uncommon, either contract or stay stable.

This receptor was identified in a human donor with chronic lymphocytic leukemia. The sample in question was PBMCs, obtained after 12 months of ibrutinib treatment. The chain joins TRBV19 to TRBJ1-1; the match to TRBD1 covers 7 bases. The CDR3 DNA reads as TGTGCCAGTAACAGGGGTTTTGACACCACTGAAGCTTTCTTT. Translation gives CASNRGFDTTEAFF.